The 15 T cell receptor beta chains below were found in one sample sequenced in a study of regulatory T cells in long-lasting Graves disease. Arm-PCR of CDR3 regions and iRepertoire HTBI primers were used to build TCR beta libraries. TCRdb reanalysed the multiplex PCR reads using MiXCR and keeps one entry per CDR3 protein. The repertoire has around 500,000 distinct CDR3 sequences, around 20% of them found once; the top ten carry about 8.3%. The time point here: persistent/refractory GD, antithyroid drugs over 5 years with positive TRAb. RNA from PBMCs was the source of the TCR library. The sequencing here drew on peripheral blood mononuclear cells (PBMCs), taken when the disease was refractory, from a patient treated with antithyroid drugs. The receptors were gathered from a female donor with Graves disease.

As regards this clonotype: A much more abundant neighbour one base away suggests this may be a read error. The rearrangement joins TRBV6-1 to TRBJ2-6, with TRBD2 matching over 7 bases. V trimming: 5 bases; J trimming: 3 bases; junction bases outside the gene matches: 13. Germline assignment: CDR1 MNHNS and CDR2 SASEGT. CDR3 size: 18 residues. The CDR3 spells CASSPPGRLSSGANVLTF. The CDR3 DNA follows: TGTGCCAGCAGTCCCCCCGGGAGGCTTAGTAGTGGGGCCAACGTCCTGACTTTC.

This rearrangement joins TRBV9 to TRBJ2-7; TRBD1 matches 8 bases. Germline assignment: CDR1 SGDLS and CDR2 YYNGEE. CDR3 size: 12 residues. The trim removed 3 bases at V and 6 bases at J, leaving 2 bases unmatched. In DNA form, the CDR3 reads TGTGCCAGCAGCGCAACAGGGGGCGAGCAGTACTTC. Translation gives CASSATGGEQYF.

This clonotype came up many times. The chain couples TRBV5-1 to TRBJ2-7, with TRBD1 matching over 9 bases. From germline, CDR1 is SGHRS and CDR2 YFSETQ. The V and J ends lost 1 base and 6 bases, in that order; junction bases with no gene match: 5. This CDR3 spans 14 amino acids. CDR3 nucleotides: TGCGCCAGCAGCTTGTGGGACAGGGTTGCCGAGCAGTACTTC. Translating it yields CASSLWDRVAEQYF.

This clonotype was recorded many times. The J gene is TRBJ1-5, the V gene TRBV28; no reliable D call. The CDR3 is 15 residues long. Germline lookup yields CDR1 MDHEN and CDR2 SYDVKM. With 3 bases removed from V and 0 bases from J, the gap between germline ends came to 9 bases. In nucleotides, the CDR3 is TGTGCCAGCAGTTTTGGAATGAGTAGCAATCAGCCCCAGCATTTT. Its translation: CASSFGMSSNQPQHF.

This clonotype occurred many times. This chain links TRBV5-1 with TRBJ2-2; D call uncertain. This CDR3 contains 15 residues. CDR1 and CDR2 from the germline V gene are SGHRS and YFSETQ. The V gene lost 0 bases and the J gene lost 0 bases, with 6 bases spanning the gap. The CDR3 sequence is CASSLEQTNTGELFF. The DNA of the CDR3 is TGCGCCAGCAGCTTGGAACAGACGAACACCGGGGAGCTGTTTTTT. Variable domain in full (rest from reference TRBV5-1 and TRBJ2-2): KAGVTQTPRYLIKTRGQQVTLSCSPISGHRSVSWYQQTPGQGLQFLFEYFSETQRNKGNFPGRFSGRQFSNSRSEMNVSTLELGDSALYLCASSLEQTNTGELFFGEGSRLTVL.

This chain's CDR3 is CASSHSPGAHYGYTF. The CDR3 DNA reads TGTGCCAGCAGCCACTCTCCGGGCGCCCACTATGGCTACACCTTC. The chain carries TRBV3-1 and TRBJ1-2; D uncertain. The CDR3 contains 15 residues. Germline V CDR1 and CDR2: LGHDT, YNNKEL (reference sequence). The V end was cut by 3 bases, the J end by 3 bases, with 14 bases between.

The rearrangement uses TRBV24-1 and TRBJ2-1; possibly TRBD1 for D (5 bases). The V and J ends lost 3 bases and 7 bases respectively, with 15 bases between them. Germline V gene data show CDR1 as KGHDR and CDR2 as SFDVKD. The CDR3 length is 15 residues. This CDR3 is CATSDRQKPRNEQFF. CDR3 nucleotides: TGTGCCACCAGTGATCGACAGAAACCGCGTAATGAGCAGTTCTTC.

The chain has TRBV20-1 and TRBJ2-7; the match to TRBD2 covers 10 bases. With V trimmed by 5 bases and J by 4 bases, 8 bases remained unmatched. Germline CDR1 is DFQATT and CDR2 is SNEGSKA (reference sequence). The CDR3 is 14 residues long. In DNA form, the CDR3 reads TGCAGTGCTGGCCTAGCGGGAGCGCCTTACGAGCAGTACTTC. This encodes CSAGLAGAPYEQYF.

About this clonotype: A read error may explain this, as a much larger clone is one base away. The rearrangement links TRBV12-3 or TRBV12-4 to TRBJ2-5; tentatively, D is TRBD1 or TRBD2 (5 bases each). With 8 bases removed from V and 2 bases from J, the gap between germline ends came to 12 bases. The CDR3 length is 13 residues. CDR3 sequence (DNA): TGTGCCAGCGGGGGTTTAGGGCAAGAGACCCAGTACTTC. This encodes CASGGLGQETQYF.

The V gene is TRBV5-1, the J gene TRBJ2-5; 9 bases agree with TRBD1. Trimming removed 0 bases from V and 3 bases from J; junction bases left unmatched: 3. CDR1 is SGHRS and CDR2 is YFSETQ in the germline V gene. This CDR3 has 15 residues. The CDR3 sequence: CASSLGDRDEETQYF. In nucleotides, the CDR3 is TGCGCCAGCAGCTTGGGGGACAGGGATGAAGAGACCCAGTACTTC.

This clonotype was counted ten times or more. This sequence joins TRBV2 and TRBJ1-2; D not resolved. V was cut by 7 bases and J by 5 bases, with 14 bases left in between. CDR3 length: 13 amino acids. The V gene's germline CDR1 is SNHLY and CDR2 FYNNEI. The CDR3 protein is CASTGDLKYGYTF. The CDR3, as DNA: TGTGCCAGCACGGGCGACCTCAAGTATGGCTACACCTTC.

This clonotype appeared many times. This chain uses TRBV29-1 with TRBJ2-5; no reliable D call. CDR1 is SQVTM, CDR2 ANQGSEA, per germline. V was trimmed by 8 bases and J by 0 bases, leaving 19 bases between them. The CDR3 contains 15 residues. This CDR3 is CSQKRIKGYQETQYF. CDR3 DNA: TGCAGCCAAAAAAGAATCAAGGGATACCAAGAGACCCAGTACTTC.

The gene calls are TRBV28 and TRBJ2-3; 8 bases are a match to TRBD2. V gave up 1 base and J gave up 1 base; unmatched junction bases: 4. The CDR3 runs to 16 residues. The V gene's germline CDR1 is MDHEN and CDR2 SYDVKM. The CDR3 here is CASSLSLGLGTDTQYF. The CDR3 DNA sequence: TGTGCCAGCAGTTTATCATTGGGACTAGGCACAGATACGCAGTATTTT.

This clonotype was seen a handful of times. The genes are TRBV9 and TRBJ2-2; a possible D gene is TRBD2 (5 bases). The V end was cut by 1 base, the J end by 1 base, with 8 bases between. From germline, CDR1 is SGDLS and CDR2 YYNGEE. The CDR3 runs 15 residues. The CDR3: CASSVSGGNTGELFF. The DNA of the CDR3 is TGTGCCAGCAGCGTATCCGGAGGGAACACCGGGGAGCTGTTTTTT.

Concerning this clonotype itself: It may be a read error: a sequence one base away is much more abundant. J is TRBJ2-2 and V is TRBV19; the D is unclear. CDR3 length equals 12 residues. Looked up from germline, CDR1 is LNHDA and CDR2 is SQIVND (reference sequence). The ends were cut back, 7 bases at V and 6 bases at J, with 9 bases in the middle. CDR3: CASNPTPGELFF. CDR3 nucleotides: TGTGCCAGTAACCCAACGCCCGGGGAGCTGTTTTTT.